These T cell receptor beta chains were read from a single sample in a study of T cell responses to AZD1222 COVID-19 vaccine. Profiling relied on immunoSEQ multiplex PCR, and the TCRdb table lists in-frame clones only, not all of them. Seen here are some 130,000 clones, about nine tenths observed once, and the top ten hold more than 20%. Sequenced here: peripheral blood, sampled on day 0 of AZD1222 vaccination. These receptors were taken from an adult in good health. Both conserved end residues are part of each CDR3. The D gene is left open where the match is weak. Expanded clones are given a class, and other clones once, few, many or no size at all.

d_call	v_call	j_call	clone_size	cdr3_nt	cdr3_aa
NA	TRBV28	TRBJ2-6	NA	TGTGCCAGCAGTTCCCCCTTAGGGAGCTCTGGGGCCAACGTCCTGACTTTC	CASSSPLGSSGANVLTF
NA	TRBV7-2	TRBJ2-6	NA	TGTGCCAGTCCTAAGAGTAGCGGACAGCTAATCTCTGGGGCCAACGTCCTGACTTTC	CASPKSSGQLISGANVLTF
TRBD2	TRBV7-9	TRBJ2-5	NA	TGTGCCAGCAGACGGGGGGAGACAGAGACCCAGTACTTC	CASRRGETETQYF
NA	TRBV5-1	TRBJ2-1	NA	TGCGCCAGCAGCGCCCGACTAGTTAATACCCACAATGAGCAGTTCTTC	CASSARLVNTHNEQFF
TRBD1	TRBV6-2/TRBV6-3	TRBJ1-2	NA	TGTGCCAGCAGCTTGACAGGGAACTATGGCTACACCTTC	CASSLTGNYGYTF
NA	TRBV7-8	TRBJ1-4	few	TGTGCCAGCAGCCCAGAGGGCCCATATGAAAAACTGTTTTTT	CASSPEGPYEKLFF
NA	TRBV19	TRBJ2-5	NA	TGTGCCAGTAGTATGGATCCCAGGCAAGAGACCCAGTACTTC	CASSMDPRQETQYF
NA	TRBV6-5	TRBJ2-2	NA	TGTGCCAGCAGTTACCATAGGGTCACCGGGGAGCTGTTTTTT	CASSYHRVTGELFF
NA	TRBV9	TRBJ2-3	NA	TGTGCCAGCAGCGTATCCGGGGGCGCAGGAGATACGCAGTATTTT	CASSVSGGAGDTQYF
TRBD1	TRBV28	TRBJ1-5	NA	TGTGCCAGCAGTTACAGGGGCCAGCCCCAGCATTTT	CASSYRGQPQHF
NA	TRBV7-9	TRBJ2-2	NA	TGTGCCAGCAGCTTGTTCGAGGGCACCGGGGAGCTGTTTTTT	CASSLFEGTGELFF
NA	TRBV6-6	TRBJ1-4	NA	TGTGCCAGCAGTTTCAACAGCCCGAATGAAAAACTGTTTTTT	CASSFNSPNEKLFF
NA	TRBV11-2	TRBJ1-1	few	TGTGCCAGCAGCAAAGATCCCCTCCTGGTGGGTGAAGCTTTCTTT	CASSKDPLLVGEAFF
TRBD1	TRBV4-3	TRBJ2-3	few	TGCGCCAGCAGTCTTAGGACAGGGTCAGATACGCAGTATTTT	CASSLRTGSDTQYF
TRBD1	TRBV5-1	TRBJ2-3	NA	TGCGCCAGCAGTCCGGGACAGGGTTCAGATACGCAGTATTTT	CASSPGQGSDTQYF
TRBD1	TRBV3-1/TRBV3-2	TRBJ2-1	few	TGTGCCAGCAAACCGGGACAGGTGAATGAGCAGTTCTTC	CASKPGQVNEQFF
TRBD2	TRBV3-1/TRBV3-2	TRBJ2-1	NA	TGTGCCAGCAGCCAAACTAGCGGGGGGGCCGCAGACAATGAGCAGTTCTTC	CASSQTSGGAADNEQFF
NA	TRBV19	TRBJ2-7	NA	TGTGCCAGTAGTCCCCGGGCGGAGGGAGTATACGAGCAGTACTTC	CASSPRAEGVYEQYF
NA	TRBV6-5	TRBJ1-6	NA	TGTGCCAGCAGCCGCGGGGAAAGGGGCTCACCCCTCCACTTT	CASSRGERGSPLHF
NA	TRBV4-3	TRBJ1-5	NA	TGCGCCAGCAGCCAAGGCTTAGGATGGAATCAGCCCCAGCATTTT	CASSQGLGWNQPQHF
NA	TRBV2	TRBJ2-4	NA	TGTGCCAGCTCGCGCGAAAACATTCAGTACTTC	CASSRENIQYF
NA	TRBV2	TRBJ2-5	NA	TGTGCCAGCAGTGGGGATTTACAAGAGACCCAGTACTTC	CASSGDLQETQYF